This TCR beta chain was identified during a study of cytomegalovirus exposure and HLA in healthy donors. The study, taken as a whole, reports: A later analysis reportedly found fewer N-insertions in an Asian-associated ancestry cluster than the roughly 670-donor mean. The study found most TCR sequences rare, yet found some public TCRs in many donors. Cytomegalovirus status was reportedly diagnosed by the classifier with high sensitivity and specificity. When presence/absence was analysed, sequencing depth was taken to be roughly uniform across donors.

Comments on this clone: Its antigen is unidentified.

The PCR ran on 60 Vbeta and 13 Jbeta primers. TCRdb's table, derived via immunoSEQ multiplex PCR, lists solely in-frame clones and lacks some. The sample contains 110,000 or so clones, around 77% of which appear only once. Germline values: CDR1 SGHVS, CDR2 FQNEAQ. The germline V and J ends were trimmed by 0 bases and 2 bases, with 10 bases remaining between them. The CDR3 length is 15 residues. The chain is built from TRBV7-8 and TRBJ1-1, with unresolved D. This TCR derives from a woman aged 25 to 39 in good health and CMV-seropositive. Sequenced: PBMCs. This CDR3 is CASSLAWGVNTEAFF. The CDR3 DNA reads TGTGCCAGCAGCTTAGCGTGGGGAGTAAACACTGAAGCTTTCTTT.